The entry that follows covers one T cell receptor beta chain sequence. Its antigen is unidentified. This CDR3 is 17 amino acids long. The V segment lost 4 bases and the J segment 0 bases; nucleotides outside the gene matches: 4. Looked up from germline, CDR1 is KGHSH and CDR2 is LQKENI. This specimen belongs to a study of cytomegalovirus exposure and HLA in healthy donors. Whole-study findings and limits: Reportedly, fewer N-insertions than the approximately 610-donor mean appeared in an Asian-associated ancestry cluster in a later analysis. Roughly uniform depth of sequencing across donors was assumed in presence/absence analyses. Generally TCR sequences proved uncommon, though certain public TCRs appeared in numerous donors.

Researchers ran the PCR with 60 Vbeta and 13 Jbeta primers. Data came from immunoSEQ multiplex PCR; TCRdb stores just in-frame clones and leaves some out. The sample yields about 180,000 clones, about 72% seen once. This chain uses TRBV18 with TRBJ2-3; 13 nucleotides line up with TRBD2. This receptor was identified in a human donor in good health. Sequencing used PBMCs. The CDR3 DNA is TGTGCCAGCTCACGCGGGACTAGCGGGATTAGCACAGATACGCAGTATTTT. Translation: CASSRGTSGISTDTQYF.